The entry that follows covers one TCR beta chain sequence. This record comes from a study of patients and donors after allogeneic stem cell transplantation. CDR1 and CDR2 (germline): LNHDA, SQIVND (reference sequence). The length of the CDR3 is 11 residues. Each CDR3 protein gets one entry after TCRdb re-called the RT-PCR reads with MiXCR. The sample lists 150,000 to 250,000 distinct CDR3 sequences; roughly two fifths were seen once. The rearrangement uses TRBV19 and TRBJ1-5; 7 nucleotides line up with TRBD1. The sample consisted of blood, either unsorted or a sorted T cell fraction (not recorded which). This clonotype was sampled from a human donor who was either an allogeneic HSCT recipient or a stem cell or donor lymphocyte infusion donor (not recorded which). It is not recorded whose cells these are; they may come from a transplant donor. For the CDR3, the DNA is TGTGCTACAGGGGAAAGGCAGCCCCAGCATTTT. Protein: CATGERQPQHF.